This T cell receptor (beta chain) was found in a study of cytomegalovirus exposure and HLA in healthy donors. Across the whole study: The approximately 110 validation repertoires used the same platform as the 650 to 850 first-cohort repertoires, a later analysis reported.

Profiling relied on immunoSEQ multiplex PCR, and the TCRdb table lists in-frame clones only, not all of them. The repertoire holds about 220,000 clones, with about 86% as singletons. Germline CDR1 and CDR2: SGHRS and YFSETQ. Trimming took 5 bases from V and 5 from J, leaving 13 bases between them. CDR3 length: 13 residues. General study findings and limits: Many donors carried some public TCRs, although rarity characterized most TCR sequences. First-cohort TCR clusters were later found to tend to co-occur in the approximately 120 validation repertoires. The study labeled 150 to 200 TCR beta chains cytomegalovirus-associated.

A remark on this clone: As yet, its antigen is unknown.

This receptor was taken from a woman aged 18-35 years in good health and CMV-seronegative. The sample comprised PBMCs. The V and J genes are TRBV5-1 and TRBJ2-5; D possibly corresponds to TRBD1 (5 bases). The CDR3 bases are TGCGCCAGCAGTCGACAGCCCCCGGAGACCCAGTACTTC. Protein: CASSRQPPETQYF.